The 18 T cell receptor beta chains reported below all come from one sample, sequenced in a study of PD-1 blockade in mismatch repair-deficient tumors. TCRdb's copy holds only in-frame clones and misses some; the assay was immunoSEQ multiplex PCR. Of more than 90,000 clones in the sample, about 74% were seen once. The source was peripheral blood, collected around 60 weeks after starting pembrolizumab. The receptors derive from an adult with mismatch repair-deficient cancer.

The V call is TRBV9, the J call TRBJ2-2, with TRBD1 as a possible D gene (6 bases). CDR3 length: 15 residues. CDR1 and CDR2 (germline): SGDLS, YYNGEE. V lost 4 bases and J 2 bases, leaving 12 bases between the germline ends. The CDR3 nucleotides read TGTGCCAGCAGCCCTAGGGGGAGAAACACCGGGGAGCTGTTTTTT. As protein: CASSPRGRNTGELFF.

The sample holds a few counts of this clone. The rearrangement joins TRBV9 to TRBJ2-7; 13 bases are shared with TRBD2. The CDR3 contains 17 residues. Germline V gene data show CDR1 as SGDLS and CDR2 as YYNGEE. The trim removed 4 bases at V and 2 bases at J, leaving 9 bases unmatched. The CDR3 sequence is CASSPGTSGIIPYEQYF. The CDR3 nucleotides are TGTGCCAGCAGCCCTGGGACTAGCGGGATCATTCCCTACGAGCAGTACTTC. The complete variable domain, with remaining parts taken from reference TRBV9 and TRBJ2-7, reads DSGVTQTPKHLITATGQRVTLRCSPRSGDLSVYWYQQSLDQGLQFLIQYYNGEERAKGNILERFSAQQFPDLHSELNLSSLELGDSALYFCASSPGTSGIIPYEQYFGPGTRLTVT.

The chain carries TRBV11-2 and TRBJ1-4; TRBD1 agrees at 8 bases. Losses at the gene ends were 5 bases for V and 8 bases for J; bases not matched to a gene: 7. Germline values: CDR1 SGHAT, CDR2 FQNNGV. This CDR3 is 14 amino acids long. The DNA for the CDR3 is TGTGCCAGCAGCCCTCGGACAGGGCGCGAAAAACTGTTTTTT. It translates to CASSPRTGREKLFF.

The chain links TRBV6-5 to TRBJ2-7; D gene uncertain. Germline V lookup: CDR1 MNHEY, CDR2 SVGAGI. V was cut by 5 bases and J by 1 base, with 6 bases left in between. CDR3 size: 12 residues. CDR3 region: CASSHQSYEQYF. The DNA of the CDR3 is TGTGCCAGCAGTCACCAATCCTACGAGCAGTACTTC.

J is TRBJ2-7 and V is TRBV13; 13 nucleotides line up with TRBD2. Germline loops: CDR1 PRHDT, CDR2 FYEKMQ (reference sequence). With V trimmed by 5 bases and J by 5 bases, 6 bases remained unmatched. CDR3 length: 15 residues. The chain's CDR3 is CASSIGLAGDDEQYF. The CDR3 coding sequence is TGTGCCAGCAGCATCGGACTAGCGGGAGATGACGAGCAGTACTTC.

V gene TRBV4-3 combines with J gene TRBJ2-1; 10 bases agree with TRBD2. Trimming cost V 5 bases and J 5 bases; bases outside gene matches: 6. This CDR3 is 15 amino acids long. Germline CDR1 and CDR2: LGHNA and YSLEER. CDR3 DNA sequence: TGCGCCAGCAGCACCCGGACTAGCGGACACAATGAGCAGTTCTTC. This encodes CASSTRTSGHNEQFF.

Only a few counts were recorded for this clone. This chain joins TRBV13 and TRBJ2-7; D may be TRBD1 (5 bases). There are 12 residues in the CDR3. The V gene's germline CDR1 is PRHDT and CDR2 FYEKMQ (reference sequence). Between the trimmed V and J ends, which lost 3 bases and 3 bases, there was a span of 6 bases. The CDR3 is CASSLGHYEQYF. CDR3 coding DNA: TGTGCCAGCAGCTTGGGGCACTACGAGCAGTACTTC.

The chain joins TRBV6-1 to TRBJ2-7; 11 nucleotides agree with TRBD2. The junction had 1 base not matched to a gene; V was cut back by 6 bases and J by 0 bases. The CDR3 runs 14 residues. Germline V lookup: CDR1 MNHNS, CDR2 SASEGT. The CDR3 sequence: CASRLAGGSYEQYF. CDR3 sequence (DNA): TGTGCCAGCAGGCTAGCGGGAGGCTCCTACGAGCAGTACTTC.

A few counts support this clone. At one boundary the junction diverges from the germline segment, which might be a read error. The chain uses TRBV10-3 and TRBJ1-2, with D possibly being TRBD1 (6 bases). The CDR3 sequence is 13 residues long. Germline-derived CDR1 and CDR2 are ENHRY and SYGVKD. The DNA for the CDR3 is TGTGCCATCAGTGTATTCAGGGACCGGGACACGAGCTTC. This sequence encodes CAISVFRDRDTSF.

The genes are TRBV7-9 and TRBJ1-1, with D possibly matching TRBD1 (6 bases). V shed 4 bases and J shed 1 base, with 10 bases lying between them. Germline V gives CDR1 SEHNR, CDR2 FQNEAQ (reference sequence). The CDR3 runs to 14 residues. CDR3 sequence: CASSSLDRNTEAFF. The CDR3 coding sequence is TGTGCCAGCAGCTCCTTGGACAGGAACACTGAAGCTTTCTTT.

This rearrangement joins TRBV29-1 to TRBJ2-2; weak D call: TRBD2 (5 bases). The V and J ends lost 6 bases and 0 bases respectively, with 14 bases between them. This CDR3 is 15 amino acids long. Germline loops: CDR1 SQVTM, CDR2 ANQGSEA. CDR3 residues: CSVREGVANTGELFF. In DNA form, the CDR3 reads TGCAGCGTCCGAGAGGGAGTCGCGAACACCGGGGAGCTGTTTTTT.

This clone occurred once. The rearrangement uses TRBV30 and TRBJ2-1; 7 bases are a match to TRBD1. The CDR3 runs to 12 residues. Germline loops: CDR1 GTSNPN, CDR2 SVGIG (reference sequence). V was clipped by 5 bases and J by 5 bases; unmatched bases: 3. CDR3 protein: CAWAGGNNEQFF. The CDR3 DNA sequence: TGTGCCTGGGCAGGGGGTAACAATGAGCAGTTCTTC.

This rearrangement joins TRBV10-3 to TRBJ2-1, with 8 bases identical to TRBD2. This CDR3 has 15 residues. The V gene's germline CDR1 is ENHRY and CDR2 SYGVKD. After removal of 1 base from V and 8 bases from J, the junction contained 7 bases not matched to a gene. CDR3 DNA sequence: TGTGCCATCAGTGAGTTGGTAGCGGGACGGGATGAGCAGTTCTTC. Protein sequence: CAISELVAGRDEQFF.

The chain combines TRBV4-1 with TRBJ1-4; D is undetermined. The CDR3 sequence is 14 residues long. Trimming stripped 4 bases from V and 2 bases from J, with 8 bases between. CDR1 MGHRA and CDR2 YSYEKL come from the germline V gene. CDR3 sequence reads: CASSLKSTNEKLFF. The CDR3 DNA sequence: TGCGCCAGCAGCCTAAAATCTACTAATGAAAAACTGTTTTTT.

A few counts support this clone. CDR3 sequence: CASSPPGGLGGNTIYF. DNA for the CDR3: TGTGCCAGCAGCCCTCCAGGGGGCTTGGGTGGAAACACCATATATTTT. This chain uses TRBV14 with TRBJ1-3, with 8 bases matching TRBD1. Germline trimming cut 4 bases from V and 3 bases from J; bases unmatched to any gene: 8. The CDR3 spans 16 residues. Germline V gene lookup returns CDR1 SGHDN and CDR2 FVKESK.

V usage is TRBV10-1 and J usage is TRBJ2-1; 8 nucleotides align to TRBD2. Trimming took 3 bases from V and 7 from J; bases not matched to a gene: 8. Germline CDR1 is WNHNN and CDR2 is SYGVQD (reference sequence). The CDR3 is 15 amino acids. Written as DNA, the CDR3 is TGCGCCAGCAGTGATCTCCAGCGGGAGAAAAATGAGCAGTTCTTC. This encodes CASSDLQREKNEQFF.

This chain links TRBV10-2 with TRBJ2-7, with unresolved D. Germline loops: CDR1 WSHSY, CDR2 SAAADI. With 8 bases removed from V and 3 bases from J, the gap between germline ends came to 11 bases. The CDR3 is 12 residues long. CDR3 sequence (DNA): TGCGCCAGCGGGGAAGGCCTCTACGAGCAGTACTTC. The encoded protein is CASGEGLYEQYF.

The CDR3 nucleotides are TGTGCCAGCAGCAATAGGGGGAGTGGCACTGAAGCTTTCTTT. This encodes CASSNRGSGTEAFF. The chain couples TRBV5-4 to TRBJ1-1, with D maybe TRBD1 (6 bases). The CDR3 has 14 residues. The germline CDR1 and CDR2 sequences are SGHNT and YYREEE (reference sequence). V lost 4 bases, J lost 4 bases, and 14 bases lay in between.